This is a list of T cell receptor beta chains from one sample in a study of T cells after yellow fever vaccination. In TCRdb, the 5' RACE reads were re-called with MiXCR into one record per CDR3 protein. The sample lists 150,000 to 200,000 distinct CDR3 sequences, less than 9% seen once, with approximately 2.5% in the top ten. This sample comprised CD4+ T cells sorted from PBMCs, obtained about 5 days after the first yellow fever vaccination. Source of these receptors: a man aged 18 to 29 who received the YFV17D yellow fever vaccine. CDR3s include the opening cysteine and the closing phenylalanine or tryptophan. Fields, in order: clone size, V gene, J gene, D gene, CDR3 protein, CDR3 DNA. The D gene is left open where the match is weak. Clone sizes are given selectively: once, few, many, or a class where the clone is expanded.

>many|TRBV12-3/TRBV12-4|TRBJ1-5|-
CASSPRLGQRPQHF
TGTGCCAGCAGTCCTAGACTCGGGCAGAGGCCCCAGCATTTT
>many|TRBV5-1|TRBJ2-7|-
CASSLAGTLGYEQYF
TGCGCCAGCAGCCTCGCCGGGACACTCGGCTACGAGCAGTACTTC
>many|TRBV4-3|TRBJ1-2|-
CASSQGSSSYGYTF
TGCGCCAGCAGCCAAGGGAGCAGTAGCTATGGCTACACCTTC
>few|TRBV4-2|TRBJ2-3|TRBD2
CASSQGNRRGGDTQYF
TGTGCCAGCAGCCAAGGGAATCGTCGGGGGGGGGATACGCAGTATTTT
>many|TRBV15|TRBJ2-1|-
CATSIGFGTANEQFF
TGTGCCACCAGCATTGGTTTCGGGACGGCCAATGAGCAGTTCTTC
>many|TRBV20-1|TRBJ1-1|-
CSAREGIIGTEAFF
TGCAGTGCCAGAGAGGGGATTATTGGAACTGAAGCTTTCTTT
>few|TRBV29-1|TRBJ2-5|-
CSVDVGGRETQYF
TGCAGCGTTGACGTAGGGGGGAGAGAGACCCAGTACTTC
>few|TRBV9|TRBJ1-5|-
CASSVAGKNNQTQHF
TGTGCCAGCAGCGTAGCGGGGAAAAACAATCAGACCCAGCATTTT
>many|TRBV10-3|TRBJ2-3|-
CAISESTGGTGATQYF
TGTGCCATCAGTGAGTCAACTGGGGGGACGGGTGCTACGCAGTATTTT
>few|TRBV24-1|TRBJ2-3|TRBD1
CATSDSGTGSADTQYF
TGTGCCACCAGTGACTCCGGGACAGGGAGTGCAGATACGCAGTATTTT
>many|TRBV29-1|TRBJ1-1|TRBD1
CSVVKGAAGTEAFF
TGCAGCGTCGTGAAGGGGGCAGCGGGGACTGAAGCTTTCTTT
>few|TRBV5-4|TRBJ2-5|-
CASSSTFEETQYF
TGTGCCAGCAGTTCCACGTTCGAAGAGACCCAGTACTTC
>many|TRBV5-1|TRBJ1-1|TRBD1
CASSVLGQMNTEAFF
TGCGCCAGCAGTGTACTGGGACAGATGAACACTGAAGCTTTCTTT
>few|TRBV15|TRBJ2-7|-
CATSRGQTYEQYF
TGTGCCACCAGCAGAGGACAGACCTACGAGCAGTACTTC
>many|TRBV5-1|TRBJ2-2|-
CASSLDDPNTGELFF
TGCGCCAGCAGCTTGGATGATCCGAACACCGGGGAGCTGTTTTTT
>many|TRBV5-1|TRBJ2-5|-
CASSLGSSKTQYF
TGCGCCAGCAGCTTGGGCAGCAGCAAGACCCAGTACTTC
>few|TRBV6-2/TRBV6-3|TRBJ2-3|-
CASSYTRGSDTQYF
TGTGCCAGCAGTTACACCCGGGGGTCAGATACGCAGTATTTT
>many|TRBV20-1|TRBJ2-2|-
CSVVQSTNTGELFF
TGCAGTGTGGTTCAGTCTACGAACACCGGGGAGCTGTTTTTT
>many|TRBV20-1|TRBJ1-1|-
CSASSGNTEAFF
TGCAGTGCTAGTTCGGGGAACACTGAAGCTTTCTTT
>few|TRBV7-9|TRBJ1-2|-
CASSLDGGLGYTF
TGTGCCAGCAGCTTAGACGGGGGCCTTGGCTACACCTTC
>many|TRBV29-1|TRBJ2-3|TRBD2
CSAGLDGDTQYF
TGCAGCGCCGGACTAGACGGAGATACGCAGTATTTT
>few|TRBV6-5|TRBJ1-2|-
CASSYVPEDGYTF
TGTGCCAGCAGTTACGTCCCGGAAGATGGCTACACCTTC
>many|TRBV4-2|TRBJ2-2|-
CASSRERNTGELFF
TGTGCCAGCAGCCGCGAAAGAAACACCGGGGAGCTGTTTTTT
>many|TRBV6-5|TRBJ1-6|TRBD1
CASSPGQVQSPLHF
TGTGCCAGCAGTCCTGGACAGGTCCAATCACCCCTCCACTTT
>many|TRBV12-3/TRBV12-4|TRBJ2-5|-
CASAPQGLETQYF
TGTGCCAGCGCCCCCCAGGGCCTAGAGACCCAGTACTTC
>few|TRBV5-1|TRBJ1-1|TRBD1
CASSRGQILTEAFF
TGCGCCAGCAGCAGGGGACAGATCCTAACTGAAGCTTTCTTT
>-|TRBV7-3|TRBJ2-3|-
CASSPSGAGPDTQYF
TGTGCCAGCAGCCCGTCGGGGGCGGGTCCGGATACGCAGTATTTT
>many|TRBV5-1|TRBJ2-6|-
CASSLVPRDAGGANVLTF
TGCGCCAGCAGCTTGGTTCCCAGGGATGCTGGGGGGGCCAACGTCCTGACTTTC
>-|TRBV18|TRBJ1-1|-
CASSPRQGTIWNTEAFF
TGTGCCAGCTCACCACGGCAGGGGACCATATGGAACACTGAAGCTTTCTTT
>few|TRBV21-1|TRBJ2-3|-
CASSKERTLSTDTQYF
TGTGCCAGCAGCAAAGAAAGGACGCTTAGCACAGATACGCAGTATTTT
>-|TRBV5-1|TRBJ2-7|TRBD2
CASSWGLAGDSYEQYF
TGCGCCAGCAGCTGGGGACTAGCGGGGGACTCCTACGAGCAGTACTTC
>-|TRBV5-6|TRBJ2-3|-
CASSWGADTQYF
TGTGCCAGCAGCTGGGGGGCAGATACGCAGTATTTT
>few|TRBV20-1|TRBJ2-5|-
CSASGDRETQYF
TGCAGTGCTAGCGGTGACAGAGAGACCCAGTACTTC
>-|TRBV27|TRBJ1-2|-
CASSLTHVNYGYTF
TGTGCCAGCAGTTTAACACACGTTAACTATGGCTACACCTTC
>few|TRBV5-1|TRBJ2-5|TRBD2
CASSPGLAGGPARTQYF
TGCGCCAGCAGCCCGGGACTAGCGGGGGGACCCGCCAGGACCCAGTACTTC
>many|TRBV20-1|TRBJ2-5|-
CSARDDRETQYF
TGCAGTGCTAGAGATGATCGGGAGACCCAGTACTTC
>few|TRBV2|TRBJ2-4|-
CASSDQVPYF
TGTGCCAGCAGTGACCAGGTCCCGTACTTC
>many|TRBV7-9|TRBJ2-7|-
CASSLGEQYF
TGTGCCAGCAGCTTGGGCGAGCAGTACTTC